The following is a TCR beta chain sequence with its context. The authors' processing: Amplified reference gene primers provided the basis for estimating nucleated cell counts. Clones were read by immunoSEQ multiplex PCR, and TCRdb kept only the in-frame ones, dropping some. Clone size and V and J calls were adopted from that table, with D and trimming inferred from the DNA. The data show roughly 400,000 clones, about 89% seen once. CDR3 length equals 15 residues. This specimen belongs to a study of blood T cell repertoires in COVID-19. The clonotype comes from a woman in her sixties or seventies with COVID-19, enrolled during active disease. The sample was peripheral blood. V gene TRBV12-2 combines with J gene TRBJ1-2. TRBV12-2 corresponds to a pseudogene. CDR3 protein: CASRSNPIRDHGYTF. CDR3 nucleotide sequence: TGTGCAAGTCGCTCAAACCCTATCCGGGATCATGGCTACACCTTC.